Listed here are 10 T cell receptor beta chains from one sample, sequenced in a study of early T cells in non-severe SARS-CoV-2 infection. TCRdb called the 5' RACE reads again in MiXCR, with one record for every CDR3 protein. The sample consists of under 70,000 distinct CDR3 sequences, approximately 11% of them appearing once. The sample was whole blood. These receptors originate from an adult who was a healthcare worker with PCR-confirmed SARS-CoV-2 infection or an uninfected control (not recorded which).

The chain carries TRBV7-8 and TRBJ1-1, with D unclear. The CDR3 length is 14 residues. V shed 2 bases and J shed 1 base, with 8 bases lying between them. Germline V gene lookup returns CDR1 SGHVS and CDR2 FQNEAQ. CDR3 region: CASSLYGRNTEAFF. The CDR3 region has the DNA TGTGCCAGCAGCTTATACGGGAGGAACACTGAAGCTTTCTTT.

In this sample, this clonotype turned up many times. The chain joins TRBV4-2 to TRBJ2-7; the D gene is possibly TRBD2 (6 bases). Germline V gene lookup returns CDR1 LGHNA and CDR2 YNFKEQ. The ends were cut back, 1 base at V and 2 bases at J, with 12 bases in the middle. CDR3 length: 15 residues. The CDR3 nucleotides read TGTGCCAGCAGCCAAGTAGAGACTAGTGCCTACGAGCAGTACTTC. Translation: CASSQVETSAYEQYF.

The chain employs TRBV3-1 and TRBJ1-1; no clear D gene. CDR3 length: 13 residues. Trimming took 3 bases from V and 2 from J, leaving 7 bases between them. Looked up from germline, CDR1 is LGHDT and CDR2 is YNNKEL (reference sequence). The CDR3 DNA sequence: TGTGCCAGCAGCCATGGCAGAAACACTGAAGCTTTCTTT. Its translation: CASSHGRNTEAFF.

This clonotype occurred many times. As DNA, the CDR3 is TGCAGCGACTTACAGGGATTTAACACTGAAGCTTTCTTT. Translating it yields CSDLQGFNTEAFF. J is TRBJ1-1 and V is TRBV29-1; tentatively, D is TRBD1 (6 bases). The CDR3 is 13 residues long. Looked up from germline, CDR1 is SQVTM and CDR2 is ANQGSEA. V was trimmed by 7 bases and J by 2 bases, leaving 14 bases between them.

The CDR3 nucleotides read TGCGCCAGCAGCTTACCGGGACAGGGGTACGAGCAGTACTTC. It yields the protein CASSLPGQGYEQYF. The rearrangement joins TRBV5-1 to TRBJ2-7; 10 nucleotides match TRBD1. The ends lost 2 bases at V and 4 bases at J; junction bases unmatched: 3. This CDR3 spans 14 amino acids. The V gene's germline CDR1 is SGHRS and CDR2 YFSETQ.

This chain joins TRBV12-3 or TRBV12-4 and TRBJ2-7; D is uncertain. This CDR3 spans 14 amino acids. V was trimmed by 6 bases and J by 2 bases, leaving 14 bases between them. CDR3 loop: CASSPGSTTYEQYF. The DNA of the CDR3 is TGTGCCAGCAGCCCCGGGTCTACTACCTACGAGCAGTACTTC.

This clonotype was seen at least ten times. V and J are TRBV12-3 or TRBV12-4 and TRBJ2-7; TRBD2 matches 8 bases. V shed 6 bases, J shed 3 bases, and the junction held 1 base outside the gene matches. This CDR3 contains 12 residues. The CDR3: CASSRGGYEQYF. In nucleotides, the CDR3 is TGTGCCAGCAGCCGGGGGGGCTACGAGCAGTACTTC.

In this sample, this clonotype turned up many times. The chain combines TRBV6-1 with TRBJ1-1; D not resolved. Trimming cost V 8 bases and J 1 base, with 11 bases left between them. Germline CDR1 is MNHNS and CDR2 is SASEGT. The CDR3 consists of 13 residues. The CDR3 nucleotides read TGTGCCAGCTTAAGGACGGGGAACACTGAAGCTTTCTTT. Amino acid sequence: CASLRTGNTEAFF.

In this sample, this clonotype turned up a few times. The CDR3: CASSVTGGSYEQYF. Written as DNA, the CDR3 is TGCGCCAGCAGCGTTACAGGGGGCTCCTACGAGCAGTACTTC. This chain joins TRBV4-1 and TRBJ2-7, with 8 bases lining up with TRBD1. Germline lookup yields CDR1 MGHRA and CDR2 YSYEKL. The length of the CDR3 is 14 residues. The J segment lost 0 bases and the V segment lost 5 bases, leaving 3 bases of the junction unmatched.

The chain's CDR3 is CASRSEFGELFF. Here the CDR3 DNA reads TGTGCCAGCAGATCGGAATTCGGGGAGCTGTTTTTT. The chain is built from TRBV11-2 and TRBJ2-2; D gene unclear. This CDR3 spans 12 amino acids. V was trimmed by 6 bases and J by 7 bases, leaving 9 bases between them. The V gene's germline CDR1 is SGHAT and CDR2 FQNNGV.